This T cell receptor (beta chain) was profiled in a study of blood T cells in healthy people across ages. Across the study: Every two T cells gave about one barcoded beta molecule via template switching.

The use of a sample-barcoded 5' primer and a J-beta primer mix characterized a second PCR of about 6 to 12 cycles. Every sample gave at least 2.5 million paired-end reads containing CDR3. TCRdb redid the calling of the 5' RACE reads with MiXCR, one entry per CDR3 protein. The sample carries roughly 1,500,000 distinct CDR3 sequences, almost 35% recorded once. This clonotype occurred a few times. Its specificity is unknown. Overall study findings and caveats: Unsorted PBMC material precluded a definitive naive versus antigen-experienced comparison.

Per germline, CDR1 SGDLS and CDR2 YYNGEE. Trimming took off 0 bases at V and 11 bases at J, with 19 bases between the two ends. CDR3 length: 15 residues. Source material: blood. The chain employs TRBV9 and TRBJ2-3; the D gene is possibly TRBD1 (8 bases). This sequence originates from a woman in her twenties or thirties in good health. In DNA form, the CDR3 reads TGTGCCAGCAGCGTAGAGGCGGGGGACAGGAATGGGCAGTATTTT. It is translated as CASSVEAGDRNGQYF.